A selection of T cell receptor beta chains follows, all from one sample in a study of CD8 T cells in ankylosing spondylitis. TCRdb analysed the 5' RACE reads with MiXCR anew, one entry per CDR3 protein. The sample records approximately 300,000 distinct CDR3 sequences, 6.5% to 10% being singletons. The sample was blood, either unsorted or a sorted T cell fraction (not recorded which). The source is a male donor with ankylosing spondylitis. The CDR3 runs from the conserved cysteine through the conserved F or W. Each record gives: J gene, clone size, D gene, V gene, CDR3 DNA, CDR3 protein. The D gene is left open where the match is weak. Some rows have no size entry. The others give once, few or many, or a class for an expanded clone.

j_gene: TRBJ2-7; abundance: -; d_gene: -; v_gene: TRBV2; CDR3nt: TGTGCCAGCAGTGAGGGATCAGGAGGCTGGAACGAGCAGTACTTC; CDR3aa: CASSEGSGGWNEQYF
j_gene: TRBJ2-7; abundance: many; d_gene: TRBD1; v_gene: TRBV29-1; CDR3nt: TGCAGCGTTGGGGGACAGTCCGCCTACGAGCAGTACTTC; CDR3aa: CSVGGQSAYEQYF
j_gene: TRBJ2-3; abundance: -; d_gene: TRBD1; v_gene: TRBV29-1; CDR3nt: TGCAGCGTTGAGCCAAATGGACAGGGGGCCACAGATACGCAGTATTTT; CDR3aa: CSVEPNGQGATDTQYF
j_gene: TRBJ2-1; abundance: -; d_gene: TRBD2; v_gene: TRBV6-1; CDR3nt: TGTGCCAGCACCCTGGGACTAGCGGGAGTCAATGAGCAGTTCTTC; CDR3aa: CASTLGLAGVNEQFF
j_gene: TRBJ1-6; abundance: many; d_gene: -; v_gene: TRBV4-3; CDR3nt: TGCGCCAGCAGCCGGGAACAGAACTATTCACCCCTCCACTTT; CDR3aa: CASSREQNYSPLHF
j_gene: TRBJ2-7; abundance: few; d_gene: -; v_gene: TRBV7-2; CDR3nt: TGTGCCAGCAGCTTATTGAGTGGGACGGACTCCTACGAGCAGTACTTC; CDR3aa: CASSLLSGTDSYEQYF
j_gene: TRBJ2-2; abundance: -; d_gene: -; v_gene: TRBV4-3; CDR3nt: TGCGCCAGCAGCCAAAACCTTCTCGGCGGGGAGCTGTTTTTT; CDR3aa: CASSQNLLGGELFF
j_gene: TRBJ2-1; abundance: -; d_gene: -; v_gene: TRBV7-3; CDR3nt: TGTGCCAGCAGCCCCGGGACTCGACCCAAGGAGGAGCAGTTCTTC; CDR3aa: CASSPGTRPKEEQFF
j_gene: TRBJ1-1; abundance: few; d_gene: -; v_gene: TRBV29-1; CDR3nt: TGCAGCGCTGCCGGACACCTGAACACTGAAGCTTTCTTT; CDR3aa: CSAAGHLNTEAFF
j_gene: TRBJ2-5; abundance: -; d_gene: -; v_gene: TRBV24-1; CDR3nt: TGTGCCACCAGAGGGCATTATGGGGAGACCCAGTACTTC; CDR3aa: CATRGHYGETQYF
j_gene: TRBJ2-5; abundance: -; d_gene: TRBD2; v_gene: TRBV11-2; CDR3nt: TGTGCCAGCAGCCCTCGGGTAGCGGGAGGGTCGGGGAAGACCCAGTACTTC; CDR3aa: CASSPRVAGGSGKTQYF
j_gene: TRBJ1-1; abundance: -; d_gene: -; v_gene: TRBV5-5; CDR3nt: TGTGCCAGCAGCAGAAGTGCCATAGAAGCTTTCTTT; CDR3aa: CASSRSAIEAFF
j_gene: TRBJ1-1; abundance: many; d_gene: -; v_gene: TRBV12-3/TRBV12-4; CDR3nt: TGTGCCAGCAGTTTCTCTCTCCCCGGGTGGAACACTGAAGCTTTCTTT; CDR3aa: CASSFSLPGWNTEAFF
j_gene: TRBJ2-1; abundance: -; d_gene: -; v_gene: TRBV11-1; CDR3nt: TGTACCAGCAGCTTAGGTAGCGGACGAACCAATGAGCAGTTCTTC; CDR3aa: CTSSLGSGRTNEQFF
j_gene: TRBJ2-3; abundance: many; d_gene: TRBD2; v_gene: TRBV20-1; CDR3nt: TGCAGTGCCCTCCCGGGACTAGCGGGGTACACAGATACGCAGTATTTT; CDR3aa: CSALPGLAGYTDTQYF
j_gene: TRBJ2-1; abundance: -; d_gene: TRBD2; v_gene: TRBV4-1; CDR3nt: TGCGCCAGCAGCCGATGGACAGGCGGACTAGCGGGAACTGAGCAGTTCTTC; CDR3aa: CASSRWTGGLAGTEQFF
j_gene: TRBJ2-7; abundance: many; d_gene: -; v_gene: TRBV7-2; CDR3nt: TGTGCCAGCAGCTCTATCGGCGGGATTACCTACGAGCAGTACTTC; CDR3aa: CASSSIGGITYEQYF
j_gene: TRBJ2-1; abundance: -; d_gene: TRBD2; v_gene: TRBV27; CDR3nt: TGTGCCAGCAGAGGTCCCCTAGCGGGCGCCCTACAGGAGCAGTTCTTC; CDR3aa: CASRGPLAGALQEQFF
j_gene: TRBJ2-1; abundance: -; d_gene: TRBD1; v_gene: TRBV7-3; CDR3nt: TGTGCCAGCAGCTTATTTCCGGGACAGTACAATGAGCAGTTCTTC; CDR3aa: CASSLFPGQYNEQFF
j_gene: TRBJ2-1; abundance: -; d_gene: TRBD1; v_gene: TRBV6-5; CDR3nt: TGTGCCAGCAGTTACTCGGACAGGGGGCTGGGCAATGAGCAGTTCTTC; CDR3aa: CASSYSDRGLGNEQFF
j_gene: TRBJ1-1; abundance: -; d_gene: -; v_gene: TRBV14; CDR3nt: TGTGCCAGCAGCCAAGATAGGTCCGGCCTAAAAGGAACTGAAGCTTTCTTT; CDR3aa: CASSQDRSGLKGTEAFF
j_gene: TRBJ2-5; abundance: -; d_gene: -; v_gene: TRBV5-1; CDR3nt: TGCGCCAGCAGCTTAGGGACGACAGAAGAGACCCAGTACTTC; CDR3aa: CASSLGTTEETQYF
j_gene: TRBJ2-1; abundance: many; d_gene: -; v_gene: TRBV10-3; CDR3nt: TGTGCCATCAGTGAGTTTGGCAGGCGTGACAATGAGCAGTTCTTC; CDR3aa: CAISEFGRRDNEQFF
j_gene: TRBJ2-2; abundance: many; d_gene: TRBD1; v_gene: TRBV5-1; CDR3nt: TGCGCCAGCAGCTTGGGGTACAGGGGCTCCGGGGAGCTGTTTTTT; CDR3aa: CASSLGYRGSGELFF
j_gene: TRBJ1-2; abundance: many; d_gene: -; v_gene: TRBV12-3/TRBV12-4; CDR3nt: TGTGCCAGCAGTTGGTCCAGGGACTATGGCTACACCTTC; CDR3aa: CASSWSRDYGYTF
j_gene: TRBJ2-3; abundance: -; d_gene: -; v_gene: TRBV5-1; CDR3nt: TGCGCCAGCAGCACGGGACACCAGAGTCCCACAGATACGCAGTATTTT; CDR3aa: CASSTGHQSPTDTQYF
j_gene: TRBJ1-1; abundance: -; d_gene: -; v_gene: TRBV12-3/TRBV12-4; CDR3nt: TGTGCCAGCACCCTTATTCGGTCTTTTGTGAACACTGAAGCTTTCTTT; CDR3aa: CASTLIRSFVNTEAFF
j_gene: TRBJ2-3; abundance: few; d_gene: -; v_gene: TRBV20-1; CDR3nt: TGCAGTGCTAGTGAGGGCCGAGATACGCAGTATTTT; CDR3aa: CSASEGRDTQYF
j_gene: TRBJ2-3; abundance: -; d_gene: TRBD2; v_gene: TRBV7-3; CDR3nt: TGTGCCAGCAGCTTAGGGACTAGCGGAGATACGCAGTATTTT; CDR3aa: CASSLGTSGDTQYF
j_gene: TRBJ2-4; abundance: many; d_gene: TRBD2; v_gene: TRBV4-1; CDR3nt: TGCGCCAGCAGCCCCCTCCTAGGGCGGGAGGGAAACATTCAGTACTTC; CDR3aa: CASSPLLGREGNIQYF
j_gene: TRBJ2-1; abundance: -; d_gene: -; v_gene: TRBV28; CDR3nt: TGTGCCAGCAGTTTGGTCTACGCAAGGGACAATGAGCAGTTCTTC; CDR3aa: CASSLVYARDNEQFF
j_gene: TRBJ2-3; abundance: few; d_gene: -; v_gene: TRBV15; CDR3nt: TGTGCCACCAGCAGAGATAACCGAAAGGATACGCAGTATTTT; CDR3aa: CATSRDNRKDTQYF